These 2 T cell receptor beta chains came from one sample sequenced in a study of blood T cell repertoires in COVID-19. The table came from immunoSEQ multiplex PCR; TCRdb's copy has only in-frame clones and leaves some out. The sample carries 70,000 to 90,000 clones, 85% recorded once. Sequencing was done on a sample of peripheral blood. The receptors were gathered from a man in his fifties or sixties with COVID-19, enrolled during active disease.

The table lists this clone with a count of one. The chain recombines TRBV28 with TRBJ1-5; D uncertain. The CDR3 is 18 amino acids. Per germline, CDR1 MDHEN and CDR2 SYDVKM. Trimming removed 6 bases from V and 0 bases from J, with 21 bases in between. The CDR3: CASRPPGNTQYSNQPQHF. Written as DNA, the CDR3 is TGTGCCAGCAGACCACCAGGTAACACCCAGTATAGCAATCAGCCCCAGCATTTT.

The V gene is TRBV30, the J gene TRBJ2-7, with D tentatively TRBD2 (5 bases). The CDR3 totals 15 residues. The ends were cut back, 0 bases at V and 1 base at J, with 13 bases in the middle. The germline V gene encodes CDR1 GTSNPN and CDR2 SVGIG (reference sequence). The CDR3 DNA is TGTGCCTGGAGTGTACTCGGGGTCTCGTCCTACGAGCAGTACTTC. Protein product: CAWSVLGVSSYEQYF.